One sample yielded the 22 T cell receptor beta chains listed below, sequenced in a study of blood T cell repertoires in COVID-19. Produced via immunoSEQ multiplex PCR; TCRdb's table is partial and in-frame only. The repertoire includes about 100,000 clones, about 90% of them detected once, and roughly 17% sits in the top ten. Sequencing was performed on peripheral blood. Receptors originate from a middle-aged man with acute or convalescent COVID-19.

The chain couples TRBV30 to TRBJ2-1; D remains ambiguous. The germline V and J ends were trimmed by 4 bases and 10 bases, with 14 bases remaining between them. CDR3 length equals 12 residues. Per the germline V gene, CDR1 is GTSNPN and CDR2 is SVGIG (reference sequence). DNA of the CDR3: TGTGCCTGGACCAGTGGCAGGCGCGAGCAGTTCTTC. As protein: CAWTSGRREQFF.

The chain employs TRBV11-3 and TRBJ1-3; D uncertain. Looked up from germline, CDR1 is SGHNT and CDR2 is YENEEA. V lost 1 base and J lost 4, with 11 bases in between. CDR3 length: 15 residues. CDR3 amino acids: CASSLARGSGNTIYF. DNA for the CDR3: TGTGCCAGCAGCTTAGCTCGAGGGAGCGGAAACACCATATATTTT.

This clone has a single count. CDR3: CASSQDPAVTGTEAFF. The CDR3 nucleotides are TGCGCCAGCAGCCAAGATCCAGCGGTGACGGGCACTGAAGCTTTCTTT. V gene TRBV4-3 combines with J gene TRBJ1-1; unclear D gene. The CDR3 contains 16 residues. Trimming cost V 0 bases and J 4 bases, with 15 bases left between them. CDR1 and CDR2 (germline): LGHNA, YSLEER.

The gene calls are TRBV28 and TRBJ1-5; D uncertain. Looked up from germline, CDR1 is MDHEN and CDR2 is SYDVKM. The CDR3 spans 12 residues. The V end was cut by 2 bases, the J end by 6 bases, with 5 bases between. The CDR3 loop is CASSLLGQPQHF. DNA of the CDR3: TGTGCCAGCAGTTTACTCGGTCAGCCCCAGCATTTT.

This sequence joins TRBV7-2 and TRBJ1-5, with 9 nucleotides matching TRBD1. Germline trimming cut 4 bases from V and 4 bases from J; bases unmatched to any gene: 8. This CDR3 is built from 16 residues. Germline CDR1 SGHTA, CDR2 FQGNSA. CDR3 nucleotides: TGTGCCAGCAGCTGGACAGGGGCAGGTGGGAATCAGCCCCAGCATTTT. It translates to CASSWTGAGGNQPQHF.

The V and J genes are TRBV6-2 or TRBV6-3 and TRBJ1-2; the D gene is possibly TRBD1 (6 bases). This CDR3 region has 15 residues. V lost 5 bases and J lost 5, with 18 bases in between. CDR1 and CDR2 (germline): MNHEY, SVGEGT. The CDR3 spells CASSPGTQPRYGYTF. CDR3 DNA: TGTGCCAGCAGTCCCGGGACACAGCCGCGGTATGGCTACACCTTC.

The gene calls are TRBV2 and TRBJ2-3; 7 bases map to TRBD1. Germline CDR1 and CDR2: SNHLY and FYNNEI. The V and J ends lost 6 bases and 6 bases, in that order; junction bases with no gene match: 12. The CDR3 runs to 15 residues. Here the CDR3 reads CASRRQGQSGDTQYF. DNA of the CDR3: TGTGCCAGCAGGAGACAGGGTCAGTCGGGTGATACGCAGTATTTT. Full variable domain (missing parts from reference TRBV2 and TRBJ2-3): EPEVTQTPSHQVTQMGQEVILRCVPISNHLYFYWYRQILGQKVEFLVSFYNNEISEKSEIFDDQFSVERPDGSNFTLKIRSTKLEDSAMYFCASRRQGQSGDTQYFGPGTRLTVL.

The chain carries TRBV3-1 (or the pseudogene TRBV3-2) and TRBJ1-4, with D uncertain. Trimming shortened V by 4 bases and J by 6 bases, and 12 bases separated the two germline ends. CDR1 is LGHDT and CDR2 is YNNKEL in the germline V gene (reference sequence). The CDR3 extends over 14 amino acids. The CDR3 DNA reads TGTGCCAGCAGCCCCTGGAGCGAGGATGAAAAACTGTTTTTT. Its protein product is CASSPWSEDEKLFF.

This clone has just a few counts. The chain carries TRBV2 and TRBJ2-2, with 8 bases lining up with TRBD2. Trimming cost V 7 bases and J 5 bases; bases outside gene matches: 6. Germline V CDR1 and CDR2: SNHLY, FYNNEI. This CDR3 has 14 amino acids. CDR3 bases: TGTGCCAGCAATCTGGCGGGGGGTACCGGGGAGCTGTTTTTT. Protein: CASNLAGGTGELFF. Combining the CDR3 with reference TRBV2 and TRBJ2-2 gives the whole variable domain EPEVTQTPSHQVTQMGQEVILRCVPISNHLYFYWYRQILGQKVEFLVSFYNNEISEKSEIFDDQFSVERPDGSNFTLKIRSTKLEDSAMYFCASNLAGGTGELFFGEGSRLTVL.

The chain links TRBV5-1 to TRBJ2-3, with 16 bases matching TRBD2. Germline loops: CDR1 SGHRS, CDR2 YFSETQ. This CDR3 has 17 amino acids. J was trimmed by 4 bases and V by 4 bases; bases with no gene match: 6. CDR3 nucleotide sequence: TGCGCCAGCAGCCCGGGACTAGCGGGGGGGCGTTCAGATACGCAGTATTTT. This gives the protein CASSPGLAGGRSDTQYF.

This clone was recorded once. The rearrangement uses TRBV9 and TRBJ1-2; D might be TRBD1 (5 bases). Germline V gene sequence: CDR1 SGDLS, CDR2 YYNGEE. V was shortened by 4 bases and J by 4 bases, with 20 bases between the two germline ends. The CDR3 is made up of 16 amino acids. The CDR3: CASSLTGTGGSYGYTF. Written as DNA, the CDR3 is TGTGCCAGCAGCCTCACCGGAACGGGGGGGAGCTATGGCTACACCTTC.

The chain has TRBV19 and TRBJ1-1; tentative D call: TRBD1 (6 bases). Germline V gene lookup returns CDR1 LNHDA and CDR2 SQIVND (reference sequence). This CDR3 has 14 amino acids. Trimming cost V 11 bases and J 0 bases, with 16 bases left between them. CDR3 protein: CAVGDIRLNTEAFF. The CDR3 DNA sequence: TGTGCCGTAGGGGACATACGATTGAACACTGAAGCTTTCTTT.

The rearrangement joins TRBV2 to TRBJ1-2, with 8 bases identical to TRBD1. This CDR3 contains 13 residues. The J segment lost 8 bases and the V segment lost 6 bases, leaving 8 bases of the junction unmatched. Germline V gene sequence: CDR1 SNHLY, CDR2 FYNNEI. DNA of the CDR3: TGTGCCAGCAGGGCACAGGGGGTTGGGGGCTACACCTTC. Encoded protein: CASRAQGVGGYTF. Drawing the rest from reference TRBV2 and TRBJ1-2, the complete variable domain is EPEVTQTPSHQVTQMGQEVILRCVPISNHLYFYWYRQILGQKVEFLVSFYNNEISEKSEIFDDQFSVERPDGSNFTLKIRSTKLEDSAMYFCASRAQGVGGYTFGSGTRLTVV.

The CDR3 reads CASSMWTTTGANVLTF. In DNA, the CDR3 is TGTGCCAGTAGTATGTGGACTACCACCGGGGCCAACGTCCTGACTTTC. The chain couples TRBV19 to TRBJ2-6; perhaps TRBD2 as D (6 bases). Germline lookup yields CDR1 LNHDA and CDR2 SQIVND (reference sequence). The CDR3 contains 16 residues. Trimming removed 3 bases at V and 4 bases at J, with 13 bases between.

This rearrangement joins TRBV5-1 to TRBJ2-5; tentative D call: TRBD1 (5 bases). This CDR3 has 14 amino acids. CDR1 is SGHRS, CDR2 YFSETQ, per germline. Trimming took off 0 bases at V and 4 bases at J, with 10 bases between the two ends. Here the CDR3 DNA reads TGCGCCAGCAGCTTGGGGCCCCAGGGAGAGACCCAGTACTTC. It codes for CASSLGPQGETQYF.

The chain has TRBV7-9 and TRBJ2-1; 14 bases match TRBD2. This CDR3 has 17 amino acids. The V and J ends lost 2 bases and 5 bases, in that order; junction bases with no gene match: 5. Germline-derived CDR1 and CDR2 are SEHNR and FQNEAQ (reference sequence). The CDR3 reads CASSLPKGLAGDNEQFF. For the CDR3, the DNA is TGTGCCAGCAGCTTACCCAAGGGACTAGCGGGAGACAATGAGCAGTTCTTC.

V and J are TRBV3-1 (or the pseudogene TRBV3-2) and TRBJ1-5; no clear D. V was trimmed by 0 bases and J by 5 bases, leaving 11 bases between them. Per germline, CDR1 LGHDT and CDR2 YNNKEL (reference sequence). CDR3 size: 15 residues. The DNA for the CDR3 is TGTGCCAGCAGCCAAGATTCGGGGTCCCATCAGCCCCAGCATTTT. This gives the protein CASSQDSGSHQPQHF.

Here the CDR3 reads CASSLGLAGDTQYF. Written as DNA, the CDR3 is TGTGCCAGCAGCTTAGGTCTAGCGGGGGATACGCAGTATTTT. The chain uses TRBV7-2 and TRBJ2-3; 9 positions agree with TRBD2. From germline, CDR1 is SGHTA and CDR2 FQGNSA. This CDR3 is 14 amino acids long. Losses at the gene ends were 1 base for V and 6 bases for J; bases not matched to a gene: 2.

This chain connects TRBV6-6 to TRBJ1-6; 8 bases are a match to TRBD1. V lost 5 bases to trimming and J lost 5 bases; unmatched junction nucleotides: 11. The CDR3 contains 17 residues. CDR1 is MNHNY, CDR2 SVGAGI, per germline (reference sequence). The chain's CDR3 is CASSPTPRQGHNSPLHF. Here the CDR3 DNA reads TGTGCCAGCAGTCCTACGCCGAGACAGGGGCATAATTCACCCCTCCACTTT.

This chain connects TRBV10-3 to TRBJ2-1; the match to TRBD2 covers 7 bases. Germline loops: CDR1 ENHRY, CDR2 SYGVKD. Unmatched junction bases numbered 3, after V lost 4 bases and J lost 3 bases. CDR3 size: 14 residues. The CDR3 is CAISVSSGYNEQFF. The CDR3 nucleotides are TGTGCCATCAGTGTATCTAGCGGCTACAATGAGCAGTTCTTC.

The V and J genes are TRBV28 and TRBJ2-7, with 7 bases identical to TRBD2. This CDR3 contains 15 residues. Germline V CDR1 and CDR2: MDHEN, SYDVKM. J lost 3 bases, V lost 6 bases, and 11 bases had no gene match. The CDR3 protein is CASSPRGAGFYEQYF. The CDR3 coding sequence is TGTGCCAGCAGCCCCCGGGGAGCGGGGTTCTACGAGCAGTACTTC.

The genes are TRBV30 and TRBJ1-5; weak D call: TRBD1 (5 bases). The CDR3 length is 14 residues. The V end was cut by 6 bases, the J end by 3 bases, with 15 bases between. Germline values: CDR1 GTSNPN, CDR2 SVGIG (reference sequence). The CDR3 DNA reads as TGTGCCTGTCGTCCGGGGGGAGCCAATCAGCCCCAGCATTTT. Protein product: CACRPGGANQPQHF.